This T cell receptor (beta chain) was captured in a study of human T cells and chemical hapten exposure listed by TCRdb under 2021. Some background on the complete study: The libraries were sequenced as a pool, and the TCR yield per sample differed mostly because of small variations in library volumes within the pool. For every blood RNA sample, sequencing covered both the TCR alpha and TCR beta chains. This study followed changes in the peripheral blood TCR repertoire in vivo during primary and secondary sensitization of alopecia patients to the hapten diphenylcyclopropenone (DPC).

Library preparation used RACE. The sequencer listed for this sample is NextSeq 500. During library preparation, unique molecular identifiers were attached to individual cDNA molecules so that TCRs could be counted in a quantitative, reproducible way. The authors' pipeline ran thus. Samples had a median of about 96,000 TCRs, with a range from about 23,224 to 690,600. V, J and CDR3 annotation of the TCR reads was performed with the Decombinator software suite. Every sample was subsampled to the same number of TCRs (28,000) for the PS versus PT1 abundance plots. Expanded TCRs were defined as absent before sensitization and observed at least eight times at the 2-week time point. TCRdb reworked the public reads: Q25 trimming with fastp, MiXCR clone assembly, productive beta chains retained. Under each unique CDR3 protein, matching rows form one entry showing the most common genes and DNA. Clone size and V and J calls follow TCRdb, not the original study. Present in this sample are approximately 81,000 distinct CDR3 sequences, about 8.7% of which were seen just once. In total, the top ten clones hold 1.5% of the sample.

The time point label of this sample denotes: healthy volunteer bleed at 6 weeks. Total RNA was isolated from unfractionated whole blood collected in Tempus Blood RNA tubes. As TCR sequencing controls, 4 or 5 healthy volunteers were used, with blood taken at day 0, 2 weeks and 6 weeks. Study-level results and caveats: Repeated subsampling changed both the strength of the expansion versus patch-test correlation and the threshold at which that correlation became significant. DPC sensitization did not change how many TCRs were above 1 in 1000 frequency, and no evidence was found of alterations in global repertoire structure.

In this sample, this clonotype turned up a few times. The antigen it binds to is not known. No much larger clone is present one base from it, and per-base qualities are unavailable. Taken from cysteine to phenylalanine, the CDR3 has 14 residues. Only CDR3 DNA is held: 42 bases, read in frame from base 1. Relative to germline, V is missing 4 bases and J is missing 2 bases, with 4 bases of the junction outside any gene match. Per the germline V gene, SGHTA is the CDR1 and FQGNSA is the CDR2. Sequenced sample: whole blood. The receptor was derived from a male donor in good health. Some clones in this sample may be carry-over from other donors' samples. The rearranged segments are TRBV7-2 and TRBJ2-7, and TRBD2 aligns with 8 junction nucleotides. At the DNA level, the sequence is TGTGCCAGCAGCTCCCGGGAGGGCCCCTACGAGCAGTACTTC. It translates to CASSSREGPYEQYF.